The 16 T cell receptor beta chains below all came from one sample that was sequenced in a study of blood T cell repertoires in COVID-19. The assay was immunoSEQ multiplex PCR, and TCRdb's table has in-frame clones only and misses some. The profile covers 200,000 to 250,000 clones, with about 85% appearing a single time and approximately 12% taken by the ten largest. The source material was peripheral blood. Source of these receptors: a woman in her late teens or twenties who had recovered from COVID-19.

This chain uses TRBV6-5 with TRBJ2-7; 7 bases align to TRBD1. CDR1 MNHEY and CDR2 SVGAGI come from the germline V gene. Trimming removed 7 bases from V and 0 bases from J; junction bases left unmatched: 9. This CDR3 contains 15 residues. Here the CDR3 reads CASTKTTGNSYEQYF. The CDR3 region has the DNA TGTGCCAGCACAAAAACGACAGGGAACTCCTACGAGCAGTACTTC.

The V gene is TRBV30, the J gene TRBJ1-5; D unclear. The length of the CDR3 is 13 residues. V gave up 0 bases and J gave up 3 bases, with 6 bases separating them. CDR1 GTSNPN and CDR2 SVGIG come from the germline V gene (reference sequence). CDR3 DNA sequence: TGTGCCTGGAGTGTCCAGTTCAATCAGCCCCAGCATTTT. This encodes CAWSVQFNQPQHF.

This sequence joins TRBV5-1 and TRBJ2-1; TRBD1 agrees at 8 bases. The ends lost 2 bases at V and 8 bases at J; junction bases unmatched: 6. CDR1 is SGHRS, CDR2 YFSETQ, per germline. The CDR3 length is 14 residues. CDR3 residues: CASSLSTGGDEQFF. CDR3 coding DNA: TGCGCCAGCAGCTTATCCACAGGGGGTGATGAGCAGTTCTTC.

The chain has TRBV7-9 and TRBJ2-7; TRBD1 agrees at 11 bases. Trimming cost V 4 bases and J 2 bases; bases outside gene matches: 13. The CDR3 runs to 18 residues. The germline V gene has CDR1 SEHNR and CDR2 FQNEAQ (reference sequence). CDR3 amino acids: CASSSGQGAPRGAYEQYF. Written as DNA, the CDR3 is TGTGCCAGCAGCTCAGGACAGGGGGCTCCCCGGGGGGCCTACGAGCAGTACTTC.

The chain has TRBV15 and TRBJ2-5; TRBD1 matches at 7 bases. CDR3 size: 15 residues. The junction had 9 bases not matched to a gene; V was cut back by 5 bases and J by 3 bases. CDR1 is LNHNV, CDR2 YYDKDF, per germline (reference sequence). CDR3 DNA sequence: TGTGCCACCAGCGGGGCCGGGACAGAGAAAGAGACCCAGTACTTC. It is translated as CATSGAGTEKETQYF.

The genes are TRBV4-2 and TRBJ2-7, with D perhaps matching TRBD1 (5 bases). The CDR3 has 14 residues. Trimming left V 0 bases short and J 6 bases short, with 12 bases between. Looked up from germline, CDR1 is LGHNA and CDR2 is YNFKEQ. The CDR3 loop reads CASSQDIGDGEQYF. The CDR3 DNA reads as TGTGCCAGCAGCCAAGATATAGGGGATGGCGAGCAGTACTTC.

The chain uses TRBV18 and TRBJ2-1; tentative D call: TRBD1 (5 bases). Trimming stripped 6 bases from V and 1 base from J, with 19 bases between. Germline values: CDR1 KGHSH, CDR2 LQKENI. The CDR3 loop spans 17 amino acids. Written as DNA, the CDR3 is TGTGCCAGCTCCCTGCAGGGTTGGTCTAGGTCCTACAATGAGCAGTTCTTC. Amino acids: CASSLQGWSRSYNEQFF.

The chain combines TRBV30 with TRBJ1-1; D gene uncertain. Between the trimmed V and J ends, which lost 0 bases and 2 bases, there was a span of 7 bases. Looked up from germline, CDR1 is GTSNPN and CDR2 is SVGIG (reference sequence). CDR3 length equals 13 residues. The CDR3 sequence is CAWSVQHNTEAFF. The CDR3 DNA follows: TGTGCCTGGAGTGTACAACACAACACTGAAGCTTTCTTT.

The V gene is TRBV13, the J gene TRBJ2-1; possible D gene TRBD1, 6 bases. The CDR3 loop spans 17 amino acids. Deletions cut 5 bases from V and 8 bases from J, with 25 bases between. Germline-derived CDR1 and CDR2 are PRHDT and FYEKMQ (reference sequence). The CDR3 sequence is CASSPQNYRVGNDEQFF. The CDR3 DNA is TGTGCCAGCAGCCCCCAAAACTACAGGGTTGGGAACGATGAGCAGTTCTTC.

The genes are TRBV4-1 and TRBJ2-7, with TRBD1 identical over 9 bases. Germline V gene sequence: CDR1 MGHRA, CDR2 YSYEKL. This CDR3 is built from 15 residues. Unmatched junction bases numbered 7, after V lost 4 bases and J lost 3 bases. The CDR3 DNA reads TGCGCCAGCAGCCCCGGGGGGACAGGGTTCTACGAGCAGTACTTC. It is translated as CASSPGGTGFYEQYF.

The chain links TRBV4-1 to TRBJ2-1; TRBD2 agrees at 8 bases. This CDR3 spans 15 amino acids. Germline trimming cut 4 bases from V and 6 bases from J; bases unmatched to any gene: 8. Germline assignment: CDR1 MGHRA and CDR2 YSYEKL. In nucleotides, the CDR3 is TGCGCCAGCAGCCGTCCGTTAGCGGGGACCAATGAGCAGTTCTTC. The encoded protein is CASSRPLAGTNEQFF.

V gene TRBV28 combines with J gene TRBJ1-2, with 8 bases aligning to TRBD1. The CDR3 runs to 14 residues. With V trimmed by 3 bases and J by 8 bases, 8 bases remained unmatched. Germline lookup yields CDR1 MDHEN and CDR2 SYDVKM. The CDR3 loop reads CASSFSGGARGYTF. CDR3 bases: TGTGCCAGCAGTTTCTCAGGGGGCGCGAGGGGCTACACCTTC.

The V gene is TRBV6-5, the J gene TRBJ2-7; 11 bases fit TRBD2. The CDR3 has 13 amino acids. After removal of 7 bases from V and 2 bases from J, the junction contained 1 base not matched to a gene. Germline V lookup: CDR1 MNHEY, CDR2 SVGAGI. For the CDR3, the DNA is TGTGCCAGCAAACTAGCGGGAGCCTACGAGCAGTACTTC. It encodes CASKLAGAYEQYF.

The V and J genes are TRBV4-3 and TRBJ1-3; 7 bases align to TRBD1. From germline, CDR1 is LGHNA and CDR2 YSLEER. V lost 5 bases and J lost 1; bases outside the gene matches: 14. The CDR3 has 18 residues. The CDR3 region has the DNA TGCGCCAGCAGCTTTATAGGGGGCCCGTTGGAGTCTGGAAACACCATATATTTT. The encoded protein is CASSFIGGPLESGNTIYF.

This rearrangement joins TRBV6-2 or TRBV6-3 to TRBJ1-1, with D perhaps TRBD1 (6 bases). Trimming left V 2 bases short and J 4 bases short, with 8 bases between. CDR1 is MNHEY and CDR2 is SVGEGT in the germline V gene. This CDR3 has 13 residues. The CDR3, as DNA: TGTGCCAGCAGTTACACAGGGCTCACTGAAGCTTTCTTT. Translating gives CASSYTGLTEAFF.

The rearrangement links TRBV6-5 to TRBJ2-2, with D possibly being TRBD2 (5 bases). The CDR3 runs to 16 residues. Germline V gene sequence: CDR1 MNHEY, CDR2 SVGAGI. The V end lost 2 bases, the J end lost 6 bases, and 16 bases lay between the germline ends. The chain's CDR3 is CASSYPLGRGSGELFF. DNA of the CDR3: TGTGCCAGCAGTTACCCACTAGGTCGAGGATCCGGGGAGCTGTTTTTT.